Below are 28 T cell receptor beta chains sequenced from a single sample in a study of vaccination and CD4 T cells after COVID-19 (dated by TCRdb to between 2021 and 2022). Preparation of the library involved PCR. Sequenced on an Illumina iSeq 100. DNA from cultured CD4+ T cells underwent TCR sequencing with the Oncomine TCR Beta short-read assay at the Johns Hopkins FTIC core. TCRdb passed the public sequencing reads through fastp at Q25 and MiXCR, retaining productive beta sequences. Entries are consolidated by CDR3 protein sequence, retaining the most common genes and DNA. The sample table shows over 10,000 distinct CDR3 sequences, and roughly 45% are seen once. The ten largest clones add up to around 13% of the sample. Explained via the paper, the treatment or condition label denotes: roughly 10-day PBMC culture with coronavirus spike peptide pools or control peptides (ViraFEST assay). The antigens of these receptors remain unknown.

Source material: CD4+ T cells from blood, cultured in vitro. The origin of the receptors is a human donor who had recovered from COVID-19.

The chain is built from TRBV7-3 and TRBJ1-1; tentative D call: TRBD1 (6 bases). The germline V gene has CDR1 SGHTA and CDR2 FQGTGA. CDR3 length: 15 amino acids. V gave up 5 bases and J gave up 1 base, with 14 bases separating them. The CDR3 region has the DNA TGTGCCAGCAGCCAGGCAGGGGAGGGGAACACTGAAGCTTTCTTT. It translates to CASSQAGEGNTEAFF.

This clonotype was counted only a few times. V gene TRBV2 combines with J gene TRBJ1-2; 7 nucleotides agree with TRBD1. J gave up 4 bases and V 2 bases, and 1 base lay outside the gene matches. The CDR3 contains 13 residues. Germline CDR1 reads SNHLY; CDR2 reads FYNNEI. The DNA for the CDR3 is TGTGCCAGCAGTGAAACAGGGGTCTATGGCTACACCTTC. Protein: CASSETGVYGYTF.

J is TRBJ1-2 and V is TRBV14, with D perhaps matching TRBD1 (6 bases). The CDR3 length is 13 residues. Germline V gene sequence: CDR1 SGHDN, CDR2 FVKESK. Trimming cost V 6 bases and J 2 bases, with 10 bases left between them. The CDR3 reads CASSVGTNYGYTF. In nucleotides, the CDR3 is TGTGCCAGCAGTGTGGGGACAAACTATGGCTACACCTTC.

This chain connects TRBV20-1 to TRBJ1-5; TRBD1 aligns across 9 bases. The CDR3 sequence is 15 residues long. Germline V CDR1 and CDR2: DFQATT, SNEGSKA (reference sequence). After removal of 4 bases from V and 5 bases from J, the junction contained 9 bases not matched to a gene. CDR3 residues: CSATSGTGTHQPQHF. The CDR3 DNA sequence: TGCAGTGCTACCAGCGGGACAGGGACGCATCAGCCCCAGCATTTT.

This clonotype was detected a few times. The chain combines TRBV7-8 with TRBJ1-2; 7 nucleotides agree with TRBD1. Germline values: CDR1 SGHVS, CDR2 FQNEAQ. The trim removed 4 bases at V and 0 bases at J, leaving 14 bases unmatched. This CDR3 spans 18 amino acids. The CDR3 here is CASSSTGWVGQTNYGYTF. The DNA of the CDR3 is TGTGCCAGCAGCTCTACGGGATGGGTGGGACAGACTAACTATGGCTACACCTTC.

This chain joins TRBV11-1 and TRBJ2-2; 7 bases are shared with TRBD2. The ends lost 5 bases at V and 4 bases at J; junction bases unmatched: 13. The CDR3 consists of 17 residues. Germline values: CDR1 SGHAT, CDR2 FQDESV (reference sequence). CDR3 region: CASSPPWWERGTGELFF. CDR3 DNA: TGTGCCAGCAGCCCACCCTGGTGGGAGCGGGGCACCGGGGAGCTGTTTTTT. Variable domain in full (rest from reference TRBV11-1 and TRBJ2-2): EAEVAQSPRYKITEKSQAVAFWCDPISGHATLYWYRQILGQGPELLVQFQDESVVDDSQLPKDRFSAERLKGVDSTLKIQPAELGDSAMYLCASSPPWWERGTGELFFGEGSRLTVL.

This clonotype showed up just once. CDR3 sequence reads: CASSPQGTGVEAFF. CDR3 nucleotides: TGCGCCAGCAGCCCCCAGGGGACAGGGGTTGAAGCTTTCTTT. This chain uses TRBV5-1 with TRBJ1-1, with 10 bases aligning to TRBD1. Per germline, CDR1 SGHRS and CDR2 YFSETQ. CDR3 size: 14 residues. With V trimmed by 4 bases and J by 7 bases, 7 bases remained unmatched.

The CDR3 protein is CASSRTTGNTIYF. The CDR3 region has the DNA TGCGCCAGCAGCCGGACTACTGGAAACACCATATATTTT. This chain links TRBV5-1 with TRBJ1-3; no definite D call. The CDR3 extends over 13 amino acids. Germline V gene data show CDR1 as SGHRS and CDR2 as YFSETQ. The V end lost 4 bases, the J end lost 2 bases, and 7 bases lay between the germline ends.

This chain joins TRBV19 and TRBJ1-1, with a tentative D call TRBD1 (6 bases). V was shortened by 5 bases and J by 1 base, with 14 bases between the two germline ends. The CDR3 extends over 15 amino acids. Germline values: CDR1 LNHDA, CDR2 SQIVND (reference sequence). CDR3 in amino acids: CASSSDGGRNTEAFF. The CDR3 DNA reads TGTGCCAGTAGTTCGGATGGGGGGCGGAACACTGAAGCTTTCTTT.

The chain links TRBV5-1 to TRBJ2-5, with a weak D call TRBD1 (5 bases). The CDR3 consists of 15 residues. V was cut by 4 bases and J by 5 bases, with 18 bases left in between. Germline V gene data show CDR1 as SGHRS and CDR2 as YFSETQ. CDR3 protein: CASSALGVQVETQYF. The CDR3 bases are TGCGCCAGCAGCGCCCTAGGGGTACAGGTGGAGACCCAGTACTTC.

This clonotype was counted only a few times. This chain uses TRBV29-1 with TRBJ2-5; 14 positions match TRBD2. This CDR3 spans 17 amino acids. J was trimmed by 7 bases and V by 1 base; bases with no gene match: 11. Germline CDR1 and CDR2: SQVTM and ANQGSEA. CDR3 in amino acids: CSVEGGLAGGPPGTQYF. CDR3 bases: TGCAGCGTTGAAGGAGGACTAGCGGGAGGACCCCCGGGGACCCAGTACTTC.

This clonotype was seen a handful of times. The gene calls are TRBV5-1 and TRBJ1-1; no definite D call. With 5 bases removed from V and 4 bases from J, the gap between germline ends came to 12 bases. Looked up from germline, CDR1 is SGHRS and CDR2 is YFSETQ. The CDR3 is 13 amino acids. CDR3 in amino acids: CASSWEGATEAFF. CDR3 nucleotides: TGCGCCAGCAGTTGGGAGGGAGCCACTGAAGCTTTCTTT. The whole variable domain, remainder taken from reference TRBV5-1 and TRBJ1-1, is KAGVTQTPRYLIKTRGQQVTLSCSPISGHRSVSWYQQTPGQGLQFLFEYFSETQRNKGNFPGRFSGRQFSNSRSEMNVSTLELGDSALYLCASSWEGATEAFFGQGTRLTVV.

There are a few counts of this clonotype. This sequence joins TRBV5-1 and TRBJ2-3; 13 bases align to TRBD2. With 3 bases clipped from V and 2 bases from J, the junction kept 3 bases outside the gene matches. Per the germline V gene, CDR1 is SGHRS and CDR2 is YFSETQ. This CDR3 is 16 amino acids long. CDR3 bases: TGCGCCAGCAGCTCGGGACTAGCGGGAATCACAGATACGCAGTATTTT. Its protein product is CASSSGLAGITDTQYF.

This sequence joins TRBV11-3 and TRBJ2-7; 9 bases fit TRBD1. The germline V gene has CDR1 SGHNT and CDR2 YENEEA. V dropped 2 bases and J dropped 5; count of bases not matched to a gene: 7. This CDR3 is 15 amino acids long. CDR3 bases: TGTGCCAGCAGCTTATTCGGGACAGGGAGGGACGAGCAGTACTTC. It is translated as CASSLFGTGRDEQYF.

This clonotype was observed a single time. A junction end diverges from the germline sequence, so it may reflect a read error. The chain uses TRBV6-5 and TRBJ1-5, with no clear D. The germline V gene has CDR1 MNHEY and CDR2 SVGAGI. CDR3 length: 12 residues. The CDR3 bases are TGTGCCAGCAGTTCCTTCAATCAGTCCCAGCATTTT. Translating gives CASSSFNQSQHF.

This clonotype has more than one count but fewer than ten. The V and J genes are TRBV20-1 and TRBJ1-4; the D gene is possibly TRBD1 (6 bases). Trimming took off 4 bases at V and 8 bases at J, with 14 bases between the two ends. CDR3 size: 13 residues. The germline CDR1 and CDR2 sequences are DFQATT and SNEGSKA (reference sequence). CDR3 DNA: TGCAGTGCTATGTCGGGGGCAGGGGAAAAACTGTTTTTT. This gives the protein CSAMSGAGEKLFF.

The rearrangement uses TRBV18 and TRBJ1-1; no definite D call. Germline V gene lookup returns CDR1 KGHSH and CDR2 LQKENI. Trimming left V 6 bases short and J 5 bases short, with 16 bases between. The CDR3 covers 14 residues. CDR3 protein: CASSSPGSGTEAFF. CDR3 nucleotide sequence: TGTGCCAGCTCCTCACCGGGATCGGGAACTGAAGCTTTCTTT.

The rearrangement uses TRBV30 and TRBJ1-1; D might be TRBD1 (5 bases). Trimming removed 0 bases at V and 1 base at J, with 6 bases between. CDR3 length: 13 amino acids. Germline V CDR1 and CDR2: GTSNPN, SVGIG (reference sequence). The chain's CDR3 is CAWSVGENTEAFF. In DNA form, the CDR3 reads TGTGCCTGGAGTGTGGGGGAGAACACTGAAGCTTTCTTT.

CDR3 sequence (DNA): TGTGCCAGCAAGGACGGGTCCGCGAACACCGGGGAGCTGTTTTTT. It encodes CASKDGSANTGELFF. V usage is TRBV6-1 and J usage is TRBJ2-2, with D unresolved. The CDR3 extends over 15 amino acids. V shed 7 bases and J shed 0 bases, with 12 bases lying between them. CDR1 and CDR2 from the germline V gene are MNHNS and SASEGT.

This clonotype was seen only a few times. The chain couples TRBV27 to TRBJ1-1, with unresolved D. V was clipped by 7 bases and J by 1 base, with 10 bases between them. The CDR3 sequence is 13 residues long. Germline-derived CDR1 and CDR2 are MNHEY and SMNVEV (reference sequence). CDR3 coding DNA: TGTGCCAGCACCCGAGGGTGGAACACTGAAGCTTTCTTT. Protein: CASTRGWNTEAFF.

This chain joins TRBV2 and TRBJ1-2, with D uncertain. Trimming took off 7 bases at V and 1 base at J, with 10 bases between the two ends. Germline CDR1 reads SNHLY; CDR2 reads FYNNEI. This CDR3 comprises 13 residues. The chain's CDR3 is CASTPLVNYGYTF. The CDR3 DNA follows: TGTGCCAGCACCCCTCTAGTTAACTATGGCTACACCTTC.

This chain joins TRBV10-2 and TRBJ2-2; 9 positions agree with TRBD2. The CDR3 contains 15 residues. Per the germline V gene, CDR1 is WSHSY and CDR2 is SAAADI. V shed 8 bases, J shed 2 bases, and the junction held 6 bases outside the gene matches. CDR3 sequence (DNA): TGCGCCAGCGCAGAGACTAGCGGCAACACCGGGGAGCTGTTTTTT. It codes for CASAETSGNTGELFF.

The J gene is TRBJ1-5, the V gene TRBV11-3; no firm D call. CDR3 length: 13 residues. Trimming shortened V by 5 bases and J by 3 bases, and 8 bases separated the two germline ends. Germline assignment: CDR1 SGHNT and CDR2 YENEEA. CDR3 in amino acids: CASSAGPNQPQHF. Here the CDR3 DNA reads TGTGCCAGCAGCGCCGGTCCCAATCAGCCCCAGCATTTT.

The genes are TRBV19 and TRBJ1-2; D call uncertain. CDR3 length: 14 amino acids. Germline CDR1 LNHDA, CDR2 SQIVND (reference sequence). The ends were cut back, 5 bases at V and 4 bases at J, with 14 bases in the middle. CDR3: CASSVNPLAYGYTF. The CDR3 bases are TGTGCCAGTAGTGTAAACCCACTTGCCTATGGCTACACCTTC.

This CDR3 reads CASSIGTGLYGYTF. The CDR3 DNA is TGTGCCAGTAGTATAGGGACAGGTCTCTATGGCTACACCTTC. The gene calls are TRBV19 and TRBJ1-2; TRBD1 agrees at 7 bases. CDR3 length: 14 residues. V shed 1 base, J shed 4 bases, and the junction held 3 bases outside the gene matches. Germline CDR1 is LNHDA and CDR2 is SQIVND (reference sequence).

This clonotype was seen only a few times. The chain recombines TRBV2 with TRBJ1-1; D is possibly TRBD1 (6 bases). Germline CDR1 and CDR2: SNHLY and FYNNEI. The CDR3 totals 13 residues. Trimming removed 8 bases from V and 0 bases from J, with 10 bases in between. The CDR3 coding sequence is TGTGCCAGCCACCAGGGGATGAACACTGAAGCTTTCTTT. It codes for CASHQGMNTEAFF. The entire variable domain, with the rest obtained from reference TRBV2 and TRBJ1-1, is as follows: EPEVTQTPSHQVTQMGQEVILRCVPISNHLYFYWYRQILGQKVEFLVSFYNNEISEKSEIFDDQFSVERPDGSNFTLKIRSTKLEDSAMYFCASHQGMNTEAFFGQGTRLTVV.

This clonotype was seen only a few times. V is TRBV20-1 and J is TRBJ2-2; D is unclear. Germline CDR1 and CDR2: DFQATT and SNEGSKA (reference sequence). This CDR3 spans 14 amino acids. V shed 6 bases and J shed 1 base, with 12 bases lying between them. The CDR3 sequence: CSAQPDLNTGELFF. CDR3 DNA sequence: TGCAGTGCCCAACCCGACCTGAACACCGGGGAGCTGTTTTTT.

This clonotype counts as large. V and J are TRBV19 and TRBJ1-2; D is unclear. Germline loops: CDR1 LNHDA, CDR2 SQIVND (reference sequence). The CDR3 has 13 residues. The V end was cut by 3 bases, the J end by 4 bases, with 9 bases between. In DNA, the CDR3 is TGTGCCAGTAGTATCCCCGCAGTCTATGGCTACACCTTC. Its translation: CASSIPAVYGYTF.